A selection of T cell receptor beta chains follows, all from one sample in a study of prognosis after radiotherapy for stage I lung cancer. Each CDR3 protein gets one entry after TCRdb re-called the multiplex PCR reads with MiXCR. The profile shows more than 30,000 distinct CDR3 sequences, approximately 46% of them singletons. The sequencing here drew on PBMCs, taken before or after stereotactic body radiation therapy (not recorded which). The receptors shown here come from a donor aged 50 or older with non-small cell lung cancer. Each CDR3 is given without its conserved first and last residue. The order of the fields is clone size, J gene, V gene, CDR3 protein. Clone size is shown for a subset of rows, as once, few, many or a class of expanded clone.

clone_size: many; j_call: TRBJ2-2; v_call: TRBV7-8; cdr3_aa: ASSPLAGLGTGELF
clone_size: many; j_call: TRBJ1-5; v_call: TRBV5-6; cdr3_aa: ASSFLGDDGQPQH
clone_size: .; j_call: TRBJ1-3; v_call: TRBV6-2/TRBV6-3; cdr3_aa: ASSTYRGCAGNTIY
clone_size: many; j_call: TRBJ1-1; v_call: TRBV18; cdr3_aa: ASSTGQGAEAF
clone_size: many; j_call: TRBJ2-3; v_call: TRBV20-1; cdr3_aa: SARDPRREPPDTQY
clone_size: many; j_call: TRBJ2-2; v_call: TRBV2; cdr3_aa: ASNALRDGAGELF
clone_size: many; j_call: TRBJ1-5; v_call: TRBV15; cdr3_aa: ATSRGQGDPPQH
clone_size: .; j_call: TRBJ2-7; v_call: TRBV11-2; cdr3_aa: ASSLGPGQGAYEQY
clone_size: few; j_call: TRBJ1-2; v_call: TRBV7-2; cdr3_aa: AGQWASDGYT
clone_size: medium-sized; j_call: TRBJ1-2; v_call: TRBV12-3/TRBV12-4; cdr3_aa: ASSSRTGGYT
clone_size: many; j_call: TRBJ2-7; v_call: TRBV10-3; cdr3_aa: AISVFSGRAGYEQY
clone_size: many; j_call: TRBJ2-5; v_call: TRBV2; cdr3_aa: ASRGGQGVEETQY
clone_size: .; j_call: TRBJ2-3; v_call: TRBV6-1; cdr3_aa: ASSPGRTIYLGDTQY
clone_size: medium-sized; j_call: TRBJ2-7; v_call: TRBV6-1; cdr3_aa: ASRGNTYEQY
clone_size: .; j_call: TRBJ2-7; v_call: TRBV6-2/TRBV6-3; cdr3_aa: ASSDVPGRVLGEQY
clone_size: many; j_call: TRBJ2-3; v_call: TRBV5-1; cdr3_aa: ASGETSGRADTQY
clone_size: many; j_call: TRBJ2-1; v_call: TRBV20-1; cdr3_aa: SARLVPVDNEQF
clone_size: .; j_call: TRBJ2-5; v_call: TRBV4-3; cdr3_aa: ASSQGASSGQETQY
clone_size: medium-sized; j_call: TRBJ2-2; v_call: TRBV5-1; cdr3_aa: ASSLEGGRTGELF
clone_size: many; j_call: TRBJ2-7; v_call: TRBV20-1; cdr3_aa: SAAKTGTSSAEQY
clone_size: .; j_call: TRBJ2-2; v_call: TRBV12-3/TRBV12-4; cdr3_aa: ASIWGTGELF
clone_size: medium-sized; j_call: TRBJ2-7; v_call: TRBV27; cdr3_aa: ASSPRVTSDEQY
clone_size: few; j_call: TRBJ2-7; v_call: TRBV12-3/TRBV12-4; cdr3_aa: ASRDETGEQY
clone_size: .; j_call: TRBJ2-3; v_call: TRBV6-2/TRBV6-3; cdr3_aa: ASRFSGSIVDTQY
clone_size: .; j_call: TRBJ2-3; v_call: TRBV20-1; cdr3_aa: SAKKTKSHGTDTQY
clone_size: many; j_call: TRBJ1-1; v_call: TRBV28; cdr3_aa: ASSLGRADTEAF
clone_size: .; j_call: TRBJ1-2; v_call: TRBV5-6; cdr3_aa: ASRRGGTNYGYT
clone_size: .; j_call: TRBJ2-1; v_call: TRBV7-9; cdr3_aa: ASSSGTGYNQQF
clone_size: many; j_call: TRBJ2-7; v_call: TRBV15; cdr3_aa: ATSRGGDSYEQY
clone_size: many; j_call: TRBJ2-1; v_call: TRBV2; cdr3_aa: ASAVSGLNSEQF
clone_size: .; j_call: TRBJ1-5; v_call: TRBV5-5; cdr3_aa: ASSQGTGGGQPQH
clone_size: many; j_call: TRBJ2-5; v_call: TRBV6-2/TRBV6-3; cdr3_aa: ASSEGRASGYQETQY
clone_size: .; j_call: TRBJ2-7; v_call: TRBV12-3/TRBV12-4; cdr3_aa: AGSGQGAGEQY
clone_size: .; j_call: TRBJ2-1; v_call: TRBV2; cdr3_aa: ASGGSRGEQF
clone_size: .; j_call: TRBJ2-2; v_call: TRBV6-2/TRBV6-3; cdr3_aa: SGSTLTVELF
clone_size: .; j_call: TRBJ2-3; v_call: TRBV20-1; cdr3_aa: SAITSVGDTDTQY
clone_size: .; j_call: TRBJ2-1; v_call: TRBV11-3; cdr3_aa: ASRLGGPSYNEQF
clone_size: many; j_call: TRBJ1-1; v_call: TRBV11-3; cdr3_aa: ASSLEVTEAF
clone_size: .; j_call: TRBJ1-5; v_call: TRBV28; cdr3_aa: ASSKPGQGNQPQH
clone_size: once; j_call: TRBJ2-3; v_call: TRBV20-1; cdr3_aa: SSPGLARVGTDTQY
clone_size: few; j_call: TRBJ2-2; v_call: TRBV9; cdr3_aa: ASSPRGQAGGSGELF
clone_size: .; j_call: TRBJ1-1; v_call: TRBV7-9; cdr3_aa: ASLGTLNTEAF
clone_size: .; j_call: TRBJ2-5; v_call: TRBV11-1; cdr3_aa: ASSLTGGEETQY
clone_size: .; j_call: TRBJ2-5; v_call: TRBV6-2/TRBV6-3; cdr3_aa: ASRPPPERFQETQY
clone_size: .; j_call: TRBJ2-7; v_call: TRBV27; cdr3_aa: ASSPGQGTYEQY
clone_size: many; j_call: TRBJ2-3; v_call: TRBV5-8; cdr3_aa: ASSSTGSAFTDTQY
clone_size: few; j_call: TRBJ1-5; v_call: TRBV6-2/TRBV6-3; cdr3_aa: ASSEVGQCCQPQH
clone_size: many; j_call: TRBJ1-2; v_call: TRBV12-5; cdr3_aa: ASGLVVRDRTFYGYT
clone_size: many; j_call: TRBJ2-1; v_call: TRBV27; cdr3_aa: ASSLWGQSYNEQF
clone_size: many; j_call: TRBJ1-4; v_call: TRBV13; cdr3_aa: ASSSQGVNEKLF
clone_size: many; j_call: TRBJ2-1; v_call: TRBV20-1; cdr3_aa: SAEASGRAPF
clone_size: many; j_call: TRBJ2-7; v_call: TRBV10-3; cdr3_aa: AISRQGYEQY
clone_size: .; j_call: TRBJ1-2; v_call: TRBV28; cdr3_aa: ASSFPTTGVFGYT